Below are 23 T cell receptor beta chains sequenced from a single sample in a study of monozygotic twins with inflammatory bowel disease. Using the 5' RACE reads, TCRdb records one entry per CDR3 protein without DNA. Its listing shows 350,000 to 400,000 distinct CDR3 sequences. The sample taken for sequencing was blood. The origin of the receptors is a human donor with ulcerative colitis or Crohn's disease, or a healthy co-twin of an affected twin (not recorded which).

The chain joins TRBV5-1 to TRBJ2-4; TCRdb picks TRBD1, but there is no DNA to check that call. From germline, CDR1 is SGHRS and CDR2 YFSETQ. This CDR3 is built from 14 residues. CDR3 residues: CASSPGAAKNIQYF.

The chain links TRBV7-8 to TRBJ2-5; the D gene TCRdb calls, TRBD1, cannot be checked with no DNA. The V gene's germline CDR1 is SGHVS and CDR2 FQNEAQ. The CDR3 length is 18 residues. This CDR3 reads CASGGDRGVYGGQETQYF.

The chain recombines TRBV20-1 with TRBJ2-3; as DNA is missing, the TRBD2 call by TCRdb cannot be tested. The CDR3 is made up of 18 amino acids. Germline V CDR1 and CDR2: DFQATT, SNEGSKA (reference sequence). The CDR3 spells CSASAGLTSGGAADTQYF.

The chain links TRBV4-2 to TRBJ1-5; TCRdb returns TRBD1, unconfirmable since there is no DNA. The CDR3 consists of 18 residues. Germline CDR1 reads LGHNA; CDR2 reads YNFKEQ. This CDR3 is CASSQEGQGAVRNQPQHF.

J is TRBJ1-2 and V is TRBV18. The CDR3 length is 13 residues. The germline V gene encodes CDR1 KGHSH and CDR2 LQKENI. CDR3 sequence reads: CASSPFAESGYTF.

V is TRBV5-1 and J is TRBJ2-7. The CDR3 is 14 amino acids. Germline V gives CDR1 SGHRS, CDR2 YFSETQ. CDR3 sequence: CASSFRRSEYEQYF.

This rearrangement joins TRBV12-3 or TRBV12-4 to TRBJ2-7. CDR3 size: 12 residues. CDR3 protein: CASSTSGFEQYF.

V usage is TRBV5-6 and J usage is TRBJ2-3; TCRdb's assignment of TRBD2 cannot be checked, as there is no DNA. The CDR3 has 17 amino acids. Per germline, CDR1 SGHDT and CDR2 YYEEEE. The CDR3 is CASSLYPPGGPTDTQYF.

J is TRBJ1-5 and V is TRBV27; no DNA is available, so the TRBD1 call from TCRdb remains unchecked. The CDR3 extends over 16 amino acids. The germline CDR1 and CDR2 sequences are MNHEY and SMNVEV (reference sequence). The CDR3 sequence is CASSSSAGDSNQPQHF.

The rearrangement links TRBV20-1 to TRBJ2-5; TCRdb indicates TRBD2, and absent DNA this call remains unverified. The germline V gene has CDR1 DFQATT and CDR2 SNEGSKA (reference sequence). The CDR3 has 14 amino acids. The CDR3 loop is CSAPPGSAQETQYF.

The CDR3 protein is CASSLLPRSGVSYNEQFF. The chain links TRBV9 to TRBJ2-1; TCRdb calls TRBD2, which cannot be checked without DNA. CDR1 and CDR2 (germline): SGDLS, YYNGEE. This CDR3 contains 18 residues.

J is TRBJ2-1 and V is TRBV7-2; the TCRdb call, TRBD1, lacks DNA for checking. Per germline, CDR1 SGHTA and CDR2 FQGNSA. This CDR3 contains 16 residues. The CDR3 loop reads CASSRARGTAYNEQFF.

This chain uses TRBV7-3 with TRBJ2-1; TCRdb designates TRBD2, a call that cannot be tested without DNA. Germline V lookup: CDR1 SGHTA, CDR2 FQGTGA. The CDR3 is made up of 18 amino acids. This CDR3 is CASSVSPGLAGGLNEQFF.

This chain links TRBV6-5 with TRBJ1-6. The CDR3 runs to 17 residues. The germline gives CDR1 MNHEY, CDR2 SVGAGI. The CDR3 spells CASSRRRGGVGNSPLHF.

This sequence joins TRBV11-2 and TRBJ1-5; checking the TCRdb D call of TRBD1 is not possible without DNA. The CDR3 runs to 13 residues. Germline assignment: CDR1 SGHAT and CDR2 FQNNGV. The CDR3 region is CASSRTGGVPQHF.

CDR3 sequence: CASSLGDSGNQPQHF. The chain has TRBV7-9 and TRBJ1-5; TCRdb picks TRBD1, but there is no DNA to check that call. CDR1 is SEHNR and CDR2 is FQNEAQ in the germline V gene (reference sequence). The CDR3 sequence is 15 residues long.

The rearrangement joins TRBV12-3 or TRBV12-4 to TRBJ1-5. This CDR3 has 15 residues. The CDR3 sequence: CASSLFMGSNQPQHF.

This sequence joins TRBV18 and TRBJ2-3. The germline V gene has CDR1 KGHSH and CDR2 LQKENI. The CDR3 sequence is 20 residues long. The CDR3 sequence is CASSPPVKNRPVTVTDTQYF.

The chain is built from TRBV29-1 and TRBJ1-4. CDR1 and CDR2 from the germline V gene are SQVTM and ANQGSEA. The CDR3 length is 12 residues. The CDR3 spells CSVEDRGEKLFF.

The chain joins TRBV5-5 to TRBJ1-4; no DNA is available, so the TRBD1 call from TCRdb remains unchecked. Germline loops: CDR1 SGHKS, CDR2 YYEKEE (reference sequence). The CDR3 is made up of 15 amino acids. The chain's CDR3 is CASSLRQASLYQLFF.

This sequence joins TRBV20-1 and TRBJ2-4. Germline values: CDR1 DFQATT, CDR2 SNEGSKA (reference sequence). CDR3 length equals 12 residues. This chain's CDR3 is CSGGQTKNIQYF.

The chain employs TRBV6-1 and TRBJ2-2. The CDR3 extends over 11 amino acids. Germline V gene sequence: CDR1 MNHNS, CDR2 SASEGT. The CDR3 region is CASIHAGELFF.

The CDR3: CASSQDPSAAFF. The gene calls are TRBV4-1 and TRBJ1-1. Germline CDR1 is MGHRA and CDR2 is YSYEKL. This CDR3 is 12 amino acids long.